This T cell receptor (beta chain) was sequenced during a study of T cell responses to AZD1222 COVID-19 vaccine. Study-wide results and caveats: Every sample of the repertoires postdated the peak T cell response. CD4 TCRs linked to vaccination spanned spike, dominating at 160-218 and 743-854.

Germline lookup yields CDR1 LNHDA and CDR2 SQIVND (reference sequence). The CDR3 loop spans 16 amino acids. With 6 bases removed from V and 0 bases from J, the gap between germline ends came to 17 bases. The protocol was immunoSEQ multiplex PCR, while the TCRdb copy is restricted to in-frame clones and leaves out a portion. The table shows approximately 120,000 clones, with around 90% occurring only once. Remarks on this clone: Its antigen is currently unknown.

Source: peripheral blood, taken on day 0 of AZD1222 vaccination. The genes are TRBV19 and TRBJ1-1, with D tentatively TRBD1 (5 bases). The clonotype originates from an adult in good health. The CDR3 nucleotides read TGTGCCAGTAGGATCTTCAGGGCCGGCATGAACACTGAAGCTTTCTTT. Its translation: CASRIFRAGMNTEAFF.